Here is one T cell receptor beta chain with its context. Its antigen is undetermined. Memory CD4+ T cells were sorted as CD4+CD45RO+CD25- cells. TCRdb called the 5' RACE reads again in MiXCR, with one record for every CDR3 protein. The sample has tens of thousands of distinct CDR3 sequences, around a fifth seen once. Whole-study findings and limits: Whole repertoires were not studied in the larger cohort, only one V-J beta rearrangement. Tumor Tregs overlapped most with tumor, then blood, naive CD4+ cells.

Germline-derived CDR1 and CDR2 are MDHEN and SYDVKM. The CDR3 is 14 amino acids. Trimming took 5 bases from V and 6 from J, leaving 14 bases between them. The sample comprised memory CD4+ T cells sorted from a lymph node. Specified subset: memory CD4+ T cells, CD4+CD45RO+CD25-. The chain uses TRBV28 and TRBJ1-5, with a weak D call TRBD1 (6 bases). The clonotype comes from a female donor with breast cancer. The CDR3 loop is CASSPPAGVQPQHF. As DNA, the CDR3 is TGTGCCAGCAGTCCCCCGGCAGGGGTTCAGCCCCAGCATTTT. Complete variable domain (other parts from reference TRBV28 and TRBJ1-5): DVKVTQSSRYLVKRTGEKVFLECVQDMDHENMFWYRQDPGLGLRLIYFSYDVKMKEKGDIPEGYSVSREKKERFSLILESASTNQTSMYLCASSPPAGVQPQHFGDGTRLSIL.